These 29 T cell receptor beta chains originate from one sample sequenced in a study of early T cells in non-severe SARS-CoV-2 infection (dated by TCRdb to the early 2020s). Library construction relied on 5' RACE. These reads were obtained on a NextSeq 500. Using fastp at Q25 and MiXCR, TCRdb reprocessed the public reads and kept productive beta chains. All rows with the same CDR3 protein become a single entry with the most common DNA and genes. A total of more than 50,000 distinct CDR3 sequences appear in this sample, 10% to 15% of them only once. Jointly, the top ten make up less than 6% of the sample. Sequencing was carried out using whole blood. All receptors derive from an adult who was a healthcare worker with PCR-confirmed SARS-CoV-2 infection or an uninfected control (not recorded which).

This clonotype was seen ten or more times. The chain carries TRBV7-9 and TRBJ1-1, with a weak D call TRBD1 (5 bases). The CDR3 loop spans 14 amino acids. The V gene lost 0 bases and the J gene lost 2 bases, with 7 bases spanning the gap. CDR1 is SEHNR, CDR2 FQNEAQ, per germline (reference sequence). The CDR3 reads CASSLATDNTEAFF. In DNA form, the CDR3 reads TGTGCCAGCAGCTTAGCGACAGATAACACTGAAGCTTTCTTT.

This clonotype was detected a few times. This rearrangement joins TRBV28 to TRBJ2-7; 7 bases map to TRBD2. Per germline, CDR1 MDHEN and CDR2 SYDVKM. The CDR3 length is 16 residues. With 5 bases clipped from V and 2 bases from J, the junction kept 12 bases outside the gene matches. CDR3 residues: CASSLPPTSWPYEQYF. The DNA of the CDR3 is TGTGCCAGCAGTCTACCCCCGACTAGCTGGCCCTACGAGCAGTACTTC.

This clonotype was observed many times. The chain combines TRBV7-2 with TRBJ1-1; D remains ambiguous. The CDR3 is 16 amino acids. V lost 5 bases to trimming and J lost 0 bases, with 16 bases between them. CDR1 is SGHTA and CDR2 is FQGNSA in the germline V gene. CDR3: CASSISYGNMNTEAFF. The CDR3 coding sequence is TGTGCCAGCAGCATCTCCTACGGGAATATGAACACTGAAGCTTTCTTT.

This clonotype has at least ten counts. The chain employs TRBV30 and TRBJ2-5; 7 bases line up with TRBD1. This CDR3 has 11 amino acids. CDR1 and CDR2 (germline): GTSNPN, SVGIG (reference sequence). Trimming cost V 8 bases and J 2 bases; bases outside gene matches: 2. The CDR3 bases are TGTGCCCGGGACAGTCAAGAGACCCAGTACTTC. Translated: CARDSQETQYF.

The chain recombines TRBV29-1 with TRBJ1-2; D remains unclear. The length of the CDR3 is 11 residues. The ends were cut back, 4 bases at V and 7 bases at J, with 10 bases in the middle. Germline lookup yields CDR1 SQVTM and CDR2 ANQGSEA. Here the CDR3 reads CSVVAKGGYTF. The CDR3 bases are TGCAGCGTTGTTGCGAAGGGTGGCTACACCTTC. Full variable domain (missing parts from reference TRBV29-1 and TRBJ1-2): SAVISQKPSRDICQRGTSLTIQCQVDSQVTMMFWYRQQPGQSLTLIATANQGSEATYESGFVIDKFPISRPNLTFSTLTVSNMSPEDSSIYLCSVVAKGGYTFGSGTRLTVV.

There are many counts of this clonotype. The chain joins TRBV10-2 to TRBJ2-2, with TRBD1 as a possible D gene (6 bases). This CDR3 is 15 amino acids long. Germline-derived CDR1 and CDR2 are WSHSY and SAAADI. The V and J ends lost 2 bases and 4 bases respectively, with 11 bases between them. This CDR3 reads CASSEIQGGTGELFF. The CDR3, as DNA: TGCGCCAGCAGTGAGATACAGGGCGGCACCGGGGAGCTGTTTTTT.

The chain is built from TRBV15 and TRBJ2-6, with no clear D. The CDR3 is 14 amino acids. Trimming pared 3 bases from V and 3 bases from J, leaving 6 bases between. Germline V gene lookup returns CDR1 LNHNV and CDR2 YYDKDF (reference sequence). The CDR3 is CATSRTGGANVLTF. As DNA, the CDR3 is TGTGCCACCAGCAGGACTGGTGGGGCCAACGTCCTGACTTTC.

This clonotype was observed many times. J is TRBJ2-7 and V is TRBV29-1, with D perhaps TRBD2 (6 bases). Germline V CDR1 and CDR2: SQVTM, ANQGSEA. The CDR3 consists of 11 residues. Trimming removed 6 bases from V and 4 bases from J, with 10 bases in between. Written as DNA, the CDR3 is TGCAGCGTACTTGGGGGGTACGAGCAGTACTTC. Its translation: CSVLGGYEQYF.

This clonotype was found a few times. As DNA, the CDR3 is TGTGCCAGCAGCTTAGAAGGGGGGATGAAGACCCAGTACTTC. It translates to CASSLEGGMKTQYF. The rearrangement joins TRBV7-2 to TRBJ2-5, with D possibly called TRBD1 or TRBD2 (6 bases each). Germline-derived CDR1 and CDR2 are SGHTA and FQGNSA. With 1 base removed from V and 6 bases from J, the gap between germline ends came to 12 bases. The CDR3 has 14 amino acids. Drawing the rest from reference TRBV7-2 and TRBJ2-5, the complete variable domain is GAGVSQSPSNKVTEKGKDVELRCDPISGHTALYWYRQSLGQGLEFLIYFQGNSAPDKSGLPSDRFSAERTGGSVSTLTIQRTQQEDSAVYLCASSLEGGMKTQYFGPGTRLLVL.

V and J are TRBV29-1 and TRBJ2-1; D is unresolved. V was pared by 7 bases and J by 9 bases, with 13 bases between. In germline, CDR1 is SQVTM, CDR2 ANQGSEA. The CDR3 spans 11 residues. CDR3 nucleotide sequence: TGCAGCGGGAATGACTGGTCTGAGCAGTTCTTC. Translated, it gives CSGNDWSEQFF.

In this sample, this clonotype turned up many times. Written as DNA, the CDR3 is TGTGCCAGCAGCTTAAAGTTTGGACAGCGGGTGGGCAATGAGCAGTTCTTC. Translated, it gives CASSLKFGQRVGNEQFF. The chain links TRBV11-2 to TRBJ2-1; D is perhaps TRBD1 or TRBD2 (6 bases each). V shed 2 bases and J shed 6 bases, with 20 bases lying between them. Germline V CDR1 and CDR2: SGHAT, FQNNGV. The CDR3 has 17 amino acids.

The CDR3 coding sequence is TGTGCCAGCAGTGAACTGGGGGCCTATGAGCAGTTCTTC. Translating it yields CASSELGAYEQFF. The chain uses TRBV2 and TRBJ2-1; D possibly corresponds to TRBD1 (6 bases). Germline CDR1 and CDR2: SNHLY and FYNNEI. The CDR3 contains 13 residues. The V end lost 2 bases, the J end lost 8 bases, and 10 bases lay between the germline ends.

This chain joins TRBV4-1 and TRBJ1-2; D perhaps matches TRBD1 (6 bases). Germline assignment: CDR1 MGHRA and CDR2 YSYEKL. The CDR3 is made up of 17 amino acids. The V end was cut by 2 bases, the J end by 4 bases, with 20 bases between. The CDR3 region has the DNA TGCGCCAGCAGCCAAACCACAGGGCTCCCACCCCGCTATGGCTACACCTTC. It translates to CASSQTTGLPPRYGYTF.

This clonotype was counted between two and nine times. The genes are TRBV11-2 and TRBJ1-6; D is uncertain. The CDR3 runs to 18 residues. Deletions cut 5 bases from V and 8 bases from J, with 25 bases between. Germline-derived CDR1 and CDR2 are SGHAT and FQNNGV. The CDR3 protein is CASSEPYAGRDHDSPLHF. CDR3 coding DNA: TGTGCCAGCAGCGAACCCTACGCTGGGAGGGATCACGATTCACCCCTCCACTTT.

There are a few counts of this clonotype. The CDR3 loop is CASSSQGAEKLFF. The CDR3 DNA reads as TGTGCCAGCAGCTCTCAGGGGGCCGAAAAACTGTTTTTT. The chain combines TRBV7-9 with TRBJ1-4; TRBD1 agrees at 8 bases. The CDR3 loop spans 13 amino acids. Germline V gives CDR1 SEHNR, CDR2 FQNEAQ (reference sequence). Trimming cost V 4 bases and J 8 bases; bases outside gene matches: 3.

This clonotype was seen many times. This rearrangement joins TRBV20-1 to TRBJ2-1; 10 positions agree with TRBD2. This CDR3 contains 17 residues. Germline V gives CDR1 DFQATT, CDR2 SNEGSKA (reference sequence). J lost 1 base, V lost 0 bases, and 6 bases had no gene match. The CDR3 region has the DNA TGCAGTGCTAGAGATATTGGAGCGGGAGGGTCCTACAATGAGCAGTTCTTC. Its translation: CSARDIGAGGSYNEQFF.

The rearrangement uses TRBV7-2 and TRBJ2-7, with 7 bases fitting TRBD1. Germline CDR1 SGHTA, CDR2 FQGNSA. The trim removed 8 bases at V and 0 bases at J, leaving 10 bases unmatched. CDR3 length: 15 amino acids. The CDR3 DNA reads TGTGCCAGCGGATCCGGGACAGCCAGCTCCTACGAGCAGTACTTC. Translated: CASGSGTASSYEQYF. Drawing the rest from reference TRBV7-2 and TRBJ2-7, the complete variable domain is GAGVSQSPSNKVTEKGKDVELRCDPISGHTALYWYRQSLGQGLEFLIYFQGNSAPDKSGLPSDRFSAERTGGSVSTLTIQRTQQEDSAVYLCASGSGTASSYEQYFGPGTRLTVT.

This clonotype rates as medium-sized. This chain uses TRBV5-6 with TRBJ2-7; TRBD2 aligns across 10 bases. Germline V gene data show CDR1 as SGHDT and CDR2 as YYEEEE. J gave up 2 bases and V 2 bases, and 10 bases lay outside the gene matches. The CDR3 loop spans 17 amino acids. The CDR3 DNA is TGTGCCAGCAGCTTTGGGGACCTAGCGGGGGAGGCCTACGAGCAGTACTTC. Translation gives CASSFGDLAGEAYEQYF. Full variable domain (outside the CDR3, taken from reference TRBV5-6 and TRBJ2-7): DAGVTQSPTHLIKTRGQQVTLRCSPKSGHDTVSWYQQALGQGPQFIFQYYEEEERQRGNFPDRFSGHQFPNYSSELNVNALLLGDSALYLCASSFGDLAGEAYEQYFGPGTRLTVT.

The rearrangement uses TRBV7-2 and TRBJ1-2; a weak D match, TRBD1 (5 bases). The CDR3 has 15 residues. CDR1 is SGHTA and CDR2 is FQGNSA in the germline V gene. Trimming removed 3 bases from V and 6 bases from J, with 17 bases in between. This CDR3 is CASSFDRQSMNGYTF. Here the CDR3 DNA reads TGTGCCAGCAGCTTCGACAGACAGTCTATGAATGGCTACACCTTC.

This clonotype came up a few times. This chain connects TRBV24-1 to TRBJ2-7; TRBD2 matches 7 bases. The V gene's germline CDR1 is KGHDR and CDR2 SFDVKD. The CDR3 is 16 amino acids. The trim removed 4 bases at V and 2 bases at J, leaving 10 bases unmatched. CDR3 sequence (DNA): TGTGCCACCAGTGACCCGACCTCCGGGACTACCTACGAGCAGTACTTC. Translation gives CATSDPTSGTTYEQYF.

This chain uses TRBV11-2 with TRBJ1-2; no clear D gene. In germline, CDR1 is SGHAT, CDR2 FQNNGV. Between the trimmed V and J ends, which lost 2 bases and 7 bases, there was a span of 11 bases. The CDR3 spans 13 residues. CDR3 in amino acids: CASSLTGLSGYTF. As DNA, the CDR3 is TGTGCCAGCAGCTTAACTGGGCTAAGTGGCTACACCTTC.

This clonotype was recorded many times. The J gene is TRBJ1-2, the V gene TRBV4-1, with 12 bases identical to TRBD1. Losses at the gene ends were 3 bases for V and 4 bases for J; bases not matched to a gene: 3. Germline V gives CDR1 MGHRA, CDR2 YSYEKL. This CDR3 comprises 15 residues. CDR3 bases: TGCGCCAGCAGCCAGGGACAGGGGGCCAGCTATGGCTACACCTTC. Its translation: CASSQGQGASYGYTF.

V gene TRBV20-1 combines with J gene TRBJ1-2; weak D call: TRBD1 (6 bases). The germline V gene has CDR1 DFQATT and CDR2 SNEGSKA (reference sequence). The CDR3 has 14 residues. Trimming took 6 bases from V and 4 from J, leaving 18 bases between them. The CDR3 DNA reads as TGCAGTGCAAGTAGACAGGTTGGCGGCTATGGCTACACCTTC. This codes for CSASRQVGGYGYTF.

This rearrangement joins TRBV7-9 to TRBJ1-3; D call uncertain. The CDR3 loop spans 13 amino acids. Germline V gives CDR1 SEHNR, CDR2 FQNEAQ (reference sequence). V was cut by 5 bases and J by 4 bases, with 9 bases left in between. CDR3 in amino acids: CASSLPTGNTIYF. As DNA, the CDR3 is TGTGCCAGCAGCCTCCCGACCGGAAACACCATATATTTT.

This clonotype appeared a few times. This chain joins TRBV9 and TRBJ2-1, with 10 bases identical to TRBD2. Germline CDR1 is SGDLS and CDR2 is YYNGEE. The CDR3 contains 14 residues. J was trimmed by 6 bases and V by 4 bases; bases with no gene match: 4. As DNA, the CDR3 is TGTGCCAGCAGCTTGGGACTAGCGCCCAATGAGCAGTTCTTC. The encoded protein is CASSLGLAPNEQFF. Full variable domain (outside the CDR3, taken from reference TRBV9 and TRBJ2-1): DSGVTQTPKHLITATGQRVTLRCSPRSGDLSVYWYQQSLDQGLQFLIQYYNGEERAKGNILERFSAQQFPDLHSELNLSSLELGDSALYFCASSLGLAPNEQFFGPGTRLTVL.

This clonotype occurred many times. This chain joins TRBV6-2 or TRBV6-3 and TRBJ1-1; no firm D call. This CDR3 is 11 amino acids long. V was shortened by 7 bases and J by 1 base, with 4 bases between the two germline ends. Germline CDR1 reads MNHEY; CDR2 reads SVGEGT. The CDR3 protein is CASMRNTEAFF. CDR3 coding DNA: TGTGCCAGCATGAGGAACACTGAAGCTTTCTTT.

This clonotype showed up many times. This chain uses TRBV7-2 with TRBJ1-1; the D is unclear. Germline loops: CDR1 SGHTA, CDR2 FQGNSA. The V and J ends lost 1 base and 0 bases respectively, with 9 bases between them. The CDR3 loop spans 15 amino acids. CDR3 residues: CASSLVRPVNTEAFF. In DNA form, the CDR3 reads TGTGCCAGCAGCTTAGTAAGACCGGTGAACACTGAAGCTTTCTTT.

CDR3 loop: CASSLWGAGTDTQYF. Written as DNA, the CDR3 is TGTGCCAGCAGCTTGTGGGGGGCCGGCACAGATACGCAGTATTTT. The chain links TRBV5-6 to TRBJ2-3, with D perhaps given as TRBD1 or TRBD2 (6 bases each). CDR3 size: 15 residues. CDR1 and CDR2 (germline): SGHDT, YYEEEE. Deletions cut 1 base from V and 1 base from J, with 10 bases between.

This clonotype showed up just a few times. The V call is TRBV20-1, the J call TRBJ2-7; D gene unclear. The CDR3 runs to 12 residues. Looked up from germline, CDR1 is DFQATT and CDR2 is SNEGSKA (reference sequence). V lost 6 bases and J 1 base, leaving 10 bases between the germline ends. DNA for the CDR3: TGCAGTGCCTTCGAGCAGTCCTACGAGCAGTACTTC. Protein sequence: CSAFEQSYEQYF.